At least ten counts were recorded for the clone carrying this TCR beta chain. The source material, RNA transcripts, was used to amplify TCR beta CDR3 regions. First-round RT-PCR with HTBI primers amplified the TCR CDR3 region. MiXCR, run by TCRdb on the multiplex PCR reads, gives a single entry per CDR3 protein. Of over 350,000 distinct CDR3 sequences listed, 14% to 15% are singletons. The sample comes from a study of T cells in Graves' hyperthyroidism and ophthalmopathy. As for the study in general: Blood was drawn when the patient was first diagnosed and still untreated.

This CDR3 spans 12 amino acids. V dropped 6 bases and J dropped 2 bases, with 5 bases sitting between them. The sequencing input was blood. J is TRBJ1-5 and V is TRBV12-3 or TRBV12-4; D perhaps matches TRBD1 (5 bases). The TCR originated in a man between 18 and 29 years old with Graves' ophthalmopathy. CDR3 sequence (DNA): TGTGCCAGCAGACAGGGCAATCAGCCCCAGCATTTT. Its translation is CASRQGNQPQHF.